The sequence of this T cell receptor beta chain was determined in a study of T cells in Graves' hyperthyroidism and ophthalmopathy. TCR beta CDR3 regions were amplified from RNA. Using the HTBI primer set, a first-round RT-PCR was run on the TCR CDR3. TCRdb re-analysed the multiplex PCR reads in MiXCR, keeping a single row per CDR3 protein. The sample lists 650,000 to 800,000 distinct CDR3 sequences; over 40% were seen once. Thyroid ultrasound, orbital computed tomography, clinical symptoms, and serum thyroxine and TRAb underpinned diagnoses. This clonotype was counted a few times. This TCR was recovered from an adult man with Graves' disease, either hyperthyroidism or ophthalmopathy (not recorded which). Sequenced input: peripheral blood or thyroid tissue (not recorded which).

CDR3 nucleotides: TGTGCCAGCAGCCCCAGGACAGGAGAGAGTGAAAAACTGTTTTTT. Translated: CASSPRTGESEKLFF. The chain couples TRBV7-2 to TRBJ1-4; 7 bases align to TRBD1. Losses at the gene ends were 5 bases for V and 7 bases for J; bases not matched to a gene: 10. Germline values: CDR1 SGHTA, CDR2 FQGNSA. This CDR3 is 15 amino acids long.